This entry lists 21 T cell receptor beta chains sequenced from one sample in a study of blood T cells in healthy people across ages. The authors ran a second PCR of about 6 to 12 cycles using a sample-barcoded 5' primer and a J-beta primer mix. One entry per CDR3 protein, called by TCRdb with MiXCR from the 5' RACE reads. The sample records roughly 800,000 distinct CDR3 sequences, about 53% being singletons. Sequences were obtained from blood. These receptors originate from a man aged 80 or over in good health.

A single count supports this clonotype. V gene TRBV7-6 combines with J gene TRBJ2-4, with D possibly being TRBD2 (5 bases). Germline lookup yields CDR1 SGHVS and CDR2 FNYEAQ. The ends were cut back, 2 bases at V and 14 bases at J, with 22 bases in the middle. This CDR3 spans 15 amino acids. DNA of the CDR3: TGTGCCAGCAGCTTAAACGATGGCGGCCTGTCGCGGGAGTACTTC. This gives the protein CASSLNDGGLSREYF.

On this clonotype itself: A much bigger clone sits one base away, suggesting this may be a read error. The chain combines TRBV4-2 with TRBJ2-4; D possibly uses TRBD1 or TRBD2 (5 bases each). The CDR3 contains 16 residues. V was cut by 2 bases and J by 3 bases, with 14 bases left in between. Germline CDR1 LGHNA, CDR2 YNFKEQ. The CDR3 reads CASSQPPGRSKNIQYF. In DNA, the CDR3 is TGTGCCAGCAGCCAACCGCCGGGGCGGAGCAAAAACATTCAGTACTTC.

There are a few counts of this clonotype. The chain uses TRBV20-1 and TRBJ1-2; D is ambiguous. The germline V gene encodes CDR1 DFQATT and CDR2 SNEGSKA (reference sequence). This CDR3 has 13 residues. Trimming took 7 bases from V and 4 from J, leaving 16 bases between them. The CDR3 spells CSVNRPVGYGYTF. CDR3 in DNA: TGCAGTGTCAATAGGCCTGTAGGCTATGGCTACACCTTC.

The chain recombines TRBV27 with TRBJ1-2; 7 bases align to TRBD1. V trimming: 4 bases; J trimming: 4 bases; junction bases outside the gene matches: 18. This CDR3 comprises 18 residues. CDR1 and CDR2 from the germline V gene are MNHEY and SMNVEV (reference sequence). CDR3 bases: TGTGCCAGCAGTTCCCTCCCCCCCAGGGGGGTTGGGGCCTATGGCTACACCTTC. It is translated as CASSSLPPRGVGAYGYTF.

The chain links TRBV29-1 to TRBJ1-4, with no clear D. Trimming shortened V by 4 bases and J by 8 bases, and 11 bases separated the two germline ends. The CDR3 loop spans 12 amino acids. Germline V CDR1 and CDR2: SQVTM, ANQGSEA. This CDR3 is CSVAVGHEKLFF. The CDR3, as DNA: TGCAGCGTTGCCGTGGGCCACGAAAAACTGTTTTTT. The full variable domain, completed using reference TRBV29-1 and TRBJ1-4, is SAVISQKPSRDICQRGTSLTIQCQVDSQVTMMFWYRQQPGQSLTLIATANQGSEATYESGFVIDKFPISRPNLTFSTLTVSNMSPEDSSIYLCSVAVGHEKLFFGSGTQLSVL.

A few counts support this clonotype. V gene TRBV11-2 combines with J gene TRBJ2-6; perhaps TRBD2 as D (5 bases). Per germline, CDR1 SGHAT and CDR2 FQNNGV. V shed 2 bases and J shed 4 bases, with 21 bases lying between them. CDR3 length equals 19 residues. The CDR3 coding sequence is TGTGCCAGCAGCTTATATCGTCGGTGGAGGACTCGAGGGGCCAACGTCCTGACTTTC. Its translation is CASSLYRRWRTRGANVLTF.

J is TRBJ2-4 and V is TRBV29-1, with unresolved D. The J call is doubtful: the DNA matches TRBJ2-7 better. Germline lookup yields CDR1 SQVTM and CDR2 ANQGSEA. This CDR3 is built from 10 residues. This chain's CDR3 is CSVISYEQYF. The CDR3, as DNA: TGCAGCGTTATCAGCTACGAGCAGTACTTC.

Points on this clonotype: A junction end diverges from the germline sequence, so it may reflect a read error. The chain uses TRBV9 and TRBJ1-1, with TRBD1 matching over 8 bases. This CDR3 is built from 15 residues. Germline CDR1 SGDLS, CDR2 YYNGEE. The CDR3 reads CVSSVVGQGAAEAFF. CDR3 DNA: TGTGTCAGCAGCGTAGTTGGGCAGGGGGCGGCTGAAGCTTTCTTT.

The CDR3 sequence: CASGARGVGETQYF. The CDR3 DNA reads as TGTGCCAGTGGCGCCCGGGGAGTTGGGGAGACCCAGTACTTC. The V and J genes are TRBV30 and TRBJ2-5; D is perhaps TRBD2 (5 bases). The CDR3 runs 14 residues. Germline CDR1 is GTSNPN and CDR2 is SVGIG (reference sequence). Trimming shortened V by 8 bases and J by 5 bases, and 21 bases separated the two germline ends.

This clonotype has more than one count but fewer than ten. The chain has TRBV6-5 and TRBJ2-7, with 10 bases identical to TRBD2. The V segment lost 6 bases and the J segment 9 bases; nucleotides outside the gene matches: 14. The CDR3 has 15 amino acids. CDR1 and CDR2 from the germline V gene are MNHEY and SVGAGI. Here the CDR3 reads CASSLKPSGSSGQYF. In DNA, the CDR3 is TGTGCCAGCAGCCTCAAACCTAGCGGGAGTTCCGGGCAGTACTTC.

The chain recombines TRBV10-3 with TRBJ2-3, with D possibly TRBD1 on 5 matching bases. CDR1 and CDR2 (germline): ENHRY, SYGVKD. The CDR3 spans 14 residues. Trimming cost V 0 bases and J 14 bases, with 18 bases left between them. DNA for the CDR3: TGTGCCATCAGTGAGTCGAAGACAGCAAGATACGCGTATTTT. Its translation is CAISESKTARYAYF.

J is TRBJ1-2 and V is TRBV9, with D possibly matching TRBD1 (5 bases). Per germline, CDR1 SGDLS and CDR2 YYNGEE. Trimming pared 3 bases from V and 8 bases from J, leaving 11 bases between. The CDR3 extends over 12 amino acids. CDR3 coding DNA: TGTGCCAGCAGCGCAGGGAACAGGGGCTACACCTTC. Translated, it gives CASSAGNRGYTF.

V and J are TRBV20-1 and TRBJ2-6; no firm D call. Looked up from germline, CDR1 is DFQATT and CDR2 is SNEGSKA (reference sequence). This CDR3 comprises 14 residues. The ends were cut back, 1 base at V and 4 bases at J, with 8 bases in the middle. Here the CDR3 reads CSARAGDGANVLTF. The CDR3, as DNA: TGCAGTGCTAGAGCTGGAGACGGGGCCAACGTCCTGACTTTC.

The V and J genes are TRBV11-2 and TRBJ2-2; TRBD1 aligns across 7 bases. V trimming: 3 bases; J trimming: 10 bases; junction bases outside the gene matches: 17. The CDR3 totals 17 residues. Per the germline V gene, CDR1 is SGHAT and CDR2 is FQNNGV. The CDR3 region is CASSFQQGVSGRKELFF. Here the CDR3 DNA reads TGTGCCAGCAGCTTCCAGCAGGGGGTATCTGGGCGTAAGGAGCTGTTTTTT.

V is TRBV7-2 and J is TRBJ1-2, with 9 bases matching TRBD1. The CDR3 covers 14 residues. CDR1 is SGHTA, CDR2 FQGNSA, per germline. The V and J ends lost 1 base and 8 bases, in that order; junction bases with no gene match: 5. In DNA, the CDR3 is TGTGCCAGCAGCTTAGGACAGGGGGAAGGGGGCTACACCTTC. Amino acids: CASSLGQGEGGYTF.

In this sample, this clonotype turned up once. The chain carries TRBV9 and TRBJ2-3, with D possibly being TRBD1 (5 bases). CDR3 length equals 13 residues. The V end lost 3 bases, the J end lost 4 bases, and 9 bases lay between the germline ends. CDR1 is SGDLS and CDR2 is YYNGEE in the germline V gene. The CDR3 is CASSGTGPDTQYF. For the CDR3, the DNA is TGTGCCAGCAGCGGAACAGGCCCAGATACGCAGTATTTT.

The V call is TRBV27, the J call TRBJ2-1; a possible D gene is TRBD2 (7 bases). V was pared by 4 bases and J by 4 bases, with 11 bases between. CDR1 is MNHEY, CDR2 SMNVEV, per germline (reference sequence). The CDR3 is 14 residues long. CDR3 protein: CASSSRGLYNEQFF. In DNA form, the CDR3 reads TGTGCCAGCAGTTCCAGGGGACTATACAATGAGCAGTTCTTC.

CDR3 bases: TGTGCCAGCAGCTTAGGAGGGGGCTTTTCCAAAAACATTCAGTACTTC. Its translation is CASSLGGGFSKNIQYF. The chain combines TRBV7-2 with TRBJ2-5, with 7 nucleotides matching TRBD1. TRBJ2-4 explains the end of the DNA better; the J call may be wrong. The CDR3 spans 16 residues. Germline V lookup: CDR1 SGHTA, CDR2 FQGNSA.

V gene TRBV2 combines with J gene TRBJ2-4; 10 nucleotides line up with TRBD1. TRBJ2-7 explains the end of the DNA better; the J call may be wrong. CDR1 SNHLY and CDR2 FYNNEI come from the germline V gene. The CDR3 is made up of 14 amino acids. The CDR3, as DNA: TGTGCCAGCAGTACGTGGGACAGGGGCCACGAGCAGTACTTC. This codes for CASSTWDRGHEQYF.

The rearrangement links TRBV6-5 to TRBJ2-1, with TRBD1 matching 7 bases. The length of the CDR3 is 16 residues. CDR1 and CDR2 (germline): MNHEY, SVGAGI. V shed 0 bases, J shed 7 bases, and the junction held 9 bases outside the gene matches. CDR3 in amino acids: CASSYSGGKVKNEQFF. Here the CDR3 DNA reads TGTGCCAGCAGTTACTCAGGGGGCAAGGTGAAGAATGAGCAGTTCTTC.

V and J are TRBV5-1 and TRBJ1-6; no clear D gene. The CDR3 sequence is 14 residues long. From germline, CDR1 is SGHRS and CDR2 YFSETQ. With 2 bases removed from V and 8 bases from J, the gap between germline ends came to 11 bases. CDR3 nucleotides: TGCGCCAGCAGCTTCGGGCCTACTGATTCACCCCTCCACTTT. Translated: CASSFGPTDSPLHF.